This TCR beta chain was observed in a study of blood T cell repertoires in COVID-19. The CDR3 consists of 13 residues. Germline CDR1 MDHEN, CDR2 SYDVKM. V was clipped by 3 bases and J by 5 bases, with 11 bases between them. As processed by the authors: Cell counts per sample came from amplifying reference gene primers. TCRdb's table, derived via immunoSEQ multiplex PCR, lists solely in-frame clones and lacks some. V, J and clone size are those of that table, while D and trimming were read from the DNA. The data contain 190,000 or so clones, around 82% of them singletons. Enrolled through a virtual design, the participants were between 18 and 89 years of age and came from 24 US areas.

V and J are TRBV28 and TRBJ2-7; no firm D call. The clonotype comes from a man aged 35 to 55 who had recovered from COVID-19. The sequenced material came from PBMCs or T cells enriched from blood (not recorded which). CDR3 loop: CASSLIRSDEQYF. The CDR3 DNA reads TGTGCCAGCAGTTTGATACGGAGCGACGAGCAGTACTTC.